This section outlines one T cell receptor (beta chain) sequence together with its context. Antigen unknown. These data are taken from a study of CD8 T cells in ankylosing spondylitis. The CDR3 consists of 14 residues. The junction had 5 bases not matched to a gene; V was cut back by 0 bases and J by 8 bases. The germline V gene encodes CDR1 SGHRS and CDR2 YFSETQ. Study-level results: About 8 highly homologous variants made up a TCR beta motif, and this motif appeared characteristic of ankylosing spondylitis blood.

TCRdb passed the 5' RACE reads through MiXCR, listing each CDR3 protein once. The table lists approximately 550,000 distinct CDR3 sequences, approximately 11% of them singletons. The origin of this receptor is a male donor with ankylosing spondylitis. The V and J genes are TRBV5-1 and TRBJ2-4, with TRBD2 identical over 7 bases. Specimen: blood, either unsorted or a sorted T cell fraction (not recorded which). Here the CDR3 reads CASSLEGAGDIQYF. The CDR3 DNA is TGCGCCAGCAGCTTGGAGGGCGCGGGGGACATTCAGTACTTC.